One and the same sample provided the 27 T cell receptor beta chains below, sequenced in a study of molecular identifiers for immune sequencing clone quantification. TCRdb recomputed calls from the PCR reads with MiXCR, one row per CDR3 protein. The sample lists approximately 590,000 distinct CDR3 sequences; around 25% were seen once. Material for sequencing was naive CD8+ T cells from blood, with Jurkat cell RNA spiked in. Subset here: FACS-sorted CD8+CD4-CCR7+CD45RA+ naive T cells. The receptors derive from a human donor in good health. Some libraries in this study had Jurkat cell RNA spiked in.

This clonotype has only one observation. Compared with germline, one end of the junction differs, possibly owing to a read error. V and J are TRBV6-5 and TRBJ1-4; D remains ambiguous. The CDR3 consists of 14 residues. The V gene's germline CDR1 is MNHEY and CDR2 SVGAGI. The CDR3 reads CAGSYVQNYEKLFF. Written as DNA, the CDR3 is TGTGCCGGCAGTTACGTACAGAATTATGAAAAACTGTTTTTT.

About this clonotype: The conserved final phenylalanine or tryptophan is absent from the CDR3, which likely points to a read error. The rearrangement joins TRBV7-2 to TRBJ2-3, with unresolved D. The germline V and J ends were trimmed by 1 base and 4 bases, with 12 bases remaining between them. The CDR3 length is 15 residues. Germline lookup yields CDR1 SGHTA and CDR2 FQGNSA. The CDR3 loop reads CASSLGGDCADTQYV. As DNA, the CDR3 is TGTGCCAGCAGCTTAGGTGGAGACTGTGCAGATACGCAGTATGTT.

On this clonotype itself: A clone one base away is much larger, so this may be a read error. The gene calls are TRBV7-9 and TRBJ1-6; tentatively, D is TRBD1 (6 bases). V was pared by 1 base and J by 9 bases, with 16 bases between. Germline-derived CDR1 and CDR2 are SEHNR and FQNEAQ (reference sequence). The length of the CDR3 is 16 residues. The CDR3 region is CASSLDAGAGGSPLHF. CDR3 coding DNA: TGTGCCAGCAGCTTAGATGCGGGGGCCGGCGGTTCACCCCTCCACTTT. The full variable domain, with the rest looked up from reference TRBV7-9 and TRBJ1-6, is DTGVSQNPRHKITKRGQNVTFRCDPISEHNRLYWYRQTLGQGPEFLTYFQNEAQLEKSRLLSDRFSAERPKGSFSTLEIQRTEQGDSAMYLCASSLDAGAGGSPLHFGNGTRLTVT.

With regard to this clonotype: Being one base from a much bigger clone, this may be a read error. CDR3 amino acids: CASSQEWGAYEQCF. The DNA of the CDR3 is TGCGCCAGCAGCCAAGAATGGGGGGCGTATGAGCAGTGCTTC. The V gene is TRBV4-3, the J gene TRBJ2-7; D may be TRBD1 or TRBD2 (6 bases each). CDR3 length: 14 amino acids. Germline CDR1 reads LGHNA; CDR2 reads YSLEER.

A few counts support this clonotype. The chain couples TRBV4-3 to TRBJ2-2, with D possibly matching TRBD1 (6 bases). Germline-derived CDR1 and CDR2 are LGHNA and YSLEER. The CDR3 totals 18 residues. Trimming removed 0 bases from V and 0 bases from J, with 14 bases in between. The CDR3 loop reads CASSQESRGYPNTGELFF. CDR3 in DNA: TGCGCCAGCAGCCAAGAGTCCAGGGGATATCCGAACACCGGGGAGCTGTTTTTT.

Details on this clonotype: The junction shows a germline mismatch at one end, possibly a read error. This chain connects TRBV7-9 to TRBJ2-5, with a possible D match to TRBD2 (5 bases). This CDR3 region has 15 residues. The germline CDR1 and CDR2 sequences are SEHNR and FQNEAQ (reference sequence). CDR3 bases: TGTGCCAGCAGCTTAGCCCCGGGCGAGGGAGAGGCCCAGTACTTC. This sequence encodes CASSLAPGEGEAQYF.

This clonotype has at least ten counts. The chain recombines TRBV7-2 with TRBJ1-4; TRBD1 aligns across 7 bases. With V trimmed by 6 bases and J by 5 bases, 6 bases remained unmatched. Germline V gives CDR1 SGHTA, CDR2 FQGNSA. CDR3 length: 14 residues. The DNA for the CDR3 is TGTGCCAGCAGAAGGGACAGTTTAAATGAAAAACTGTTTTTT. Translation: CASRRDSLNEKLFF.

This clonotype was counted ten times or more. The chain has TRBV5-1 and TRBJ2-5, with TRBD2 matching 12 bases. The CDR3 runs to 17 residues. The V segment lost 3 bases and the J segment 3 bases; nucleotides outside the gene matches: 9. CDR1 and CDR2 (germline): SGHRS, YFSETQ. CDR3 protein: CASSSLGLAGPKETQYF. Written as DNA, the CDR3 is TGCGCCAGCAGCTCCTTAGGACTAGCGGGGCCGAAAGAGACCCAGTACTTC.

This clonotype was recorded many times. V usage is TRBV9 and J usage is TRBJ2-2; unclear D gene. There are 13 residues in the CDR3. Looked up from germline, CDR1 is SGDLS and CDR2 is YYNGEE. Between the trimmed V and J ends, which lost 4 bases and 5 bases, there was a span of 9 bases. The DNA for the CDR3 is TGTGCCAGCAGCTTAATCGGGACCGGGGAGCTGTTTTTT. Translation gives CASSLIGTGELFF.

Only a few counts were recorded for this clonotype. This may be a read error, as it is one base from a much larger clone. V usage is TRBV7-9 and J usage is TRBJ2-3; D might be TRBD2 (5 bases). The CDR3 is 15 residues long. Germline V lookup: CDR1 SEHNR, CDR2 FQNEAQ (reference sequence). The CDR3 nucleotides are TGTGCCAACAGCTACAGCGGAGCGAGCACAGATACGCAGTATTTT. Translated, it gives CANSYSGASTDTQYF.

This rearrangement joins TRBV10-3 to TRBJ2-7; D is possibly TRBD1 (6 bases). The CDR3 is 17 residues long. In germline, CDR1 is ENHRY, CDR2 SYGVKD. V dropped 4 bases and J dropped 2 bases, with 21 bases sitting between them. The chain's CDR3 is CAISVRLQGINPYEQYF. CDR3 bases: TGTGCCATCAGTGTCCGCCTTCAGGGGATTAACCCCTACGAGCAGTACTTC.

This clonotype has at least ten counts. The chain carries TRBV9 and TRBJ2-5; 7 bases are shared with TRBD2. Germline CDR1 is SGDLS and CDR2 is YYNGEE. CDR3 size: 16 residues. V trimming: 4 bases; J trimming: 5 bases; junction bases outside the gene matches: 14. CDR3 region: CASSSFSGASLETQYF. CDR3 bases: TGTGCCAGCAGCTCATTCAGCGGGGCTTCCTTGGAGACCCAGTACTTC.

The chain links TRBV7-6 to TRBJ2-3; 7 positions agree with TRBD2. Germline V gene sequence: CDR1 SGHVS, CDR2 FNYEAQ. The CDR3 totals 15 residues. V dropped 4 bases and J dropped 6; count of bases not matched to a gene: 10. The CDR3 loop is CASSSRSRGVDTQYF. The CDR3 DNA sequence: TGTGCCAGCAGCTCAAGATCCCGGGGGGTGGATACGCAGTATTTT.

A remark on this clonotype: This may arise from a read error, as a much more abundant clone is one base away. The chain couples TRBV12-3 or TRBV12-4 to TRBJ1-5; D is possibly TRBD1 (6 bases). This CDR3 is 14 amino acids long. V lost 10 bases, J lost 3 bases, and 16 bases lay in between. The CDR3 coding sequence is TGTGCCAACAGGAACAGGGATCCCAATCAGCCCCAGCATTTT. Translating it yields CANRNRDPNQPQHF.

This clonotype was seen only once. A much larger clone is a single base away; this may be a read error. The conserved phenylalanine or tryptophan is not found at the CDR3 terminus, so this likely reflects a read error. The rearrangement joins TRBV7-2 to TRBJ2-4, with TRBD2 as a possible D gene (6 bases). The CDR3 has 15 residues. Trimming took 5 bases from V and 6 from J, leaving 17 bases between them. Germline assignment: CDR1 SGHTA and CDR2 FQGNSA. The DNA of the CDR3 is TGTGCCAGCAGCCAGGACTCGGGGGATGCAAACATTCAGTACCTC. It is translated as CASSQDSGDANIQYL.

Note on this clonotype: A read error is possible here, since a much larger clone lies one base away. In nucleotides, the CDR3 is TGCAGTGCAGCGGGAGCGTACGGGGTAGCGCAGTACTTC. Amino acid sequence: CSAAGAYGVAQYF. The genes are TRBV20-1 and TRBJ2-7, with 8 nucleotides matching TRBD2. Looked up from germline, CDR1 is DFQATT and CDR2 is SNEGSKA (reference sequence). This CDR3 is built from 13 residues. The V and J ends lost 6 bases and 9 bases, in that order; junction bases with no gene match: 13.

Regarding this clonotype: No DNA is shown, since the ends of the CDR3 on it are uncertain; the CDR3 is the one TCRdb lists. The rearrangement joins TRBV10-3 to TRBJ1-1. The CDR3 adds up to 14 amino acids, both ends counted. Germline V gene lookup returns CDR1 ENHRY and CDR2 SYGVKD. The CDR3 spells CAISDVGSGTEAYF.

This clonotype has a count of ten or more. The rearrangement uses TRBV7-2 and TRBJ2-1; D is tentatively TRBD1 or TRBD2 (5 bases each). The CDR3 has 15 residues. CDR1 SGHTA and CDR2 FQGNSA come from the germline V gene. Deletions cut 3 bases from V and 3 bases from J, with 12 bases between. This chain's CDR3 is CASSFEGRDYNEQFF. The DNA for the CDR3 is TGTGCCAGCAGCTTTGAGGGACGGGACTACAATGAGCAGTTCTTC.

This chain connects TRBV15 to TRBJ2-5; D might be TRBD2 (6 bases). With 5 bases removed from V and 0 bases from J, the gap between germline ends came to 10 bases. This CDR3 is 14 amino acids long. Per the germline V gene, CDR1 is LNHNV and CDR2 is YYDKDF (reference sequence). CDR3 sequence reads: CATSLALYQETQYF. CDR3 DNA sequence: TGTGCCACCAGCCTAGCGTTATACCAAGAGACCCAGTACTTC.

As regards this clonotype: A read error may be the cause here, since a much bigger clone is one base away. The V call is TRBV6-1, the J call TRBJ1-2; TRBD1 matches 7 bases. The length of the CDR3 is 13 residues. From germline, CDR1 is MNHNS and CDR2 SASEGT. J was trimmed by 4 bases and V by 7 bases; bases with no gene match: 6. For the CDR3, the DNA is TGTGCCAGCAAGTCAGGGGGGAGCTATGGCTACACCTTC. It yields the protein CASKSGGSYGYTF.

Turning to this clonotype: A much larger clone is a single base away; this may be a read error. The genes are TRBV3-1 and TRBJ1-1; tentative D call: TRBD1 (6 bases). The CDR3 length is 15 residues. Trimming cost V 1 base and J 4 bases, with 13 bases left between them. CDR1 is LGHDT, CDR2 YNNKEL, per germline (reference sequence). In DNA form, the CDR3 reads TGTGCCAGCAGCCAAGTGGGGGCGGGACGCACTGAAGCTTTCTTT. Its translation is CASSQVGAGRTEAFF.

The genes are TRBV6-5 and TRBJ2-5; 8 nucleotides line up with TRBD1. This CDR3 has 14 residues. J lost 5 bases, V lost 5 bases, and 7 bases had no gene match. Germline-derived CDR1 and CDR2 are MNHEY and SVGAGI. CDR3 sequence: CASSGQGFVETQYF. In DNA form, the CDR3 reads TGTGCCAGCAGTGGACAGGGATTTGTGGAGACCCAGTACTTC.

V and J are TRBV13 and TRBJ2-7; 9 positions match TRBD1. Germline CDR1 PRHDT, CDR2 FYEKMQ (reference sequence). Trimming took 5 bases from V and 7 from J; bases not matched to a gene: 6. CDR3 length equals 13 residues. CDR3 region: CASSPRQGGEQYF. The CDR3 DNA is TGTGCCAGCAGCCCCAGACAGGGGGGGGAGCAGTACTTC. Variable domain in full (rest from reference TRBV13 and TRBJ2-7): AAGVIQSPRHLIKEKRETATLKCYPIPRHDTVYWYQQGPGQDPQFLISFYEKMQSDKGSIPDRFSAQQFSDYHSELNMSSLELGDSALYFCASSPRQGGEQYFGPGTRLTVT.

The rearrangement uses TRBV30 and TRBJ2-3; TRBD1 matches at 12 bases. CDR1 is GTSNPN and CDR2 is SVGIG in the germline V gene (reference sequence). CDR3 length: 16 amino acids. Losses at the gene ends were 2 bases for V and 4 bases for J; bases not matched to a gene: 7. The CDR3 DNA reads as TGTGCCTGGAGTAAAGGGACAGGGGGCGTAGCAGATACGCAGTATTTT. Encoded protein: CAWSKGTGGVADTQYF.

This clonotype was seen more than once but under ten times. The chain has TRBV6-2 or TRBV6-3 and TRBJ2-1; a weak D match, TRBD2 (5 bases). Per the germline V gene, CDR1 is MNHEY and CDR2 is SVGEGT. V was clipped by 6 bases and J by 8 bases, with 11 bases between them. The CDR3 sequence is 12 residues long. CDR3 in amino acids: CASSEVEDEQFF. CDR3 DNA sequence: TGTGCCAGCAGCGAAGTGGAGGATGAGCAGTTCTTC.

This chain joins TRBV7-2 and TRBJ1-3; D is undetermined. Germline CDR1 and CDR2: SGHTA and FQGNSA. V dropped 6 bases and J dropped 0 bases, with 9 bases sitting between them. The CDR3 length is 14 residues. Here the CDR3 reads CASSYSTSGNTIYF. DNA for the CDR3: TGTGCCAGCAGTTACTCCACCTCTGGAAACACCATATATTTT.

This clonotype was found many times. The V call is TRBV20-1, the J call TRBJ2-7; 7 positions match TRBD2. Germline CDR1 reads DFQATT; CDR2 reads SNEGSKA (reference sequence). The junction had 6 bases not matched to a gene; V was cut back by 4 bases and J by 0 bases. The length of the CDR3 is 14 residues. The CDR3 DNA reads as TGCAGTGCTACTGGGCTAGCGGACTCCTACGAGCAGTACTTC. Protein sequence: CSATGLADSYEQYF.